Presented here are 28 T cell receptor beta chains from one specimen sequenced in a study of blood T cell repertoires in COVID-19. The protocol was immunoSEQ multiplex PCR, while the TCRdb copy is restricted to in-frame clones and leaves out a portion. Altogether roughly 34,000 clones are present, about 75% being singletons, with the ten largest covering 14% to 15%. The sequenced sample was peripheral blood. The receptors come from a man aged 80 or over with active or convalescent COVID-19.

The J gene is TRBJ1-6, the V gene TRBV7-9; 7 bases are a match to TRBD1. The CDR3 is made up of 14 amino acids. Germline-derived CDR1 and CDR2 are SEHNR and FQNEAQ (reference sequence). The ends lost 1 base at V and 10 bases at J; junction bases unmatched: 4. In DNA form, the CDR3 reads TGTGCCAGCAGCTTAGAAGGGGGCAGGTCACCCCTCCACTTT. Protein: CASSLEGGRSPLHF. Using reference TRBV7-9 and TRBJ1-6 for the parts outside the CDR3, the full variable domain is DTGVSQNPRHKITKRGQNVTFRCDPISEHNRLYWYRQTLGQGPEFLTYFQNEAQLEKSRLLSDRFSAERPKGSFSTLEIQRTEQGDSAMYLCASSLEGGRSPLHFGNGTRLTVT.

This chain links TRBV4-2 with TRBJ2-3, with 9 bases identical to TRBD2. This CDR3 has 15 amino acids. Germline lookup yields CDR1 LGHNA and CDR2 YNFKEQ. Losses at the gene ends were 2 bases for V and 3 bases for J; bases not matched to a gene: 3. The CDR3 bases are TGTGCCAGCAGCCAACAGCTAGCGGGAACAGATACGCAGTATTTT. Protein product: CASSQQLAGTDTQYF.

The chain employs TRBV11-3 and TRBJ2-2; tentatively, D is TRBD1 (6 bases). This CDR3 contains 14 residues. CDR1 is SGHNT and CDR2 is YENEEA in the germline V gene. V was shortened by 2 bases and J by 5 bases, with 9 bases between the two germline ends. Written as DNA, the CDR3 is TGTGCCAGCAGCTTAATTAGGGGGACCGGGGAGCTGTTTTTT. Protein: CASSLIRGTGELFF.

The chain couples TRBV6-2 or TRBV6-3 to TRBJ2-7, with 8 bases that match TRBD2. The CDR3 is made up of 17 amino acids. V lost 2 bases to trimming and J lost 3 bases; unmatched junction nucleotides: 12. In germline, CDR1 is MNHEY, CDR2 SVGEGT. The DNA for the CDR3 is TGTGCCAGCAGTTACCACCCGGGAGGGCCGGTTATCTACGAGCAGTACTTC. Translating gives CASSYHPGGPVIYEQYF.

The chain joins TRBV3-1 (or the pseudogene TRBV3-2) to TRBJ2-7; the D gene is possibly TRBD1 (6 bases). This CDR3 has 17 amino acids. Trimming pared 0 bases from V and 3 bases from J, leaving 18 bases between. Germline V gene lookup returns CDR1 LGHDT and CDR2 YNNKEL (reference sequence). The CDR3 sequence is CASSQDALRQVGYEQYF. The CDR3, as DNA: TGTGCCAGCAGCCAAGATGCGCTACGACAGGTGGGCTACGAGCAGTACTTC.

V is TRBV28 and J is TRBJ2-1; 9 nucleotides align to TRBD2. The germline gives CDR1 MDHEN, CDR2 SYDVKM. V trimming: 6 bases; J trimming: 4 bases; junction bases outside the gene matches: 1. This CDR3 region has 13 residues. The CDR3 sequence is CASRREGYNEQFF. CDR3 in DNA: TGTGCCAGCAGGCGGGAGGGTTACAATGAGCAGTTCTTC.

CDR3 loop: CASSLMGQGVTRYNEQFF. The CDR3 nucleotides read TGTGCCAGCAGTTTAATGGGACAGGGGGTGACCCGCTACAATGAGCAGTTCTTC. The chain employs TRBV27 and TRBJ2-1; 11 bases are a match to TRBD1. Germline values: CDR1 MNHEY, CDR2 SMNVEV (reference sequence). Trimming removed 2 bases from V and 3 bases from J; junction bases left unmatched: 9. CDR3 length equals 18 residues.

This chain's CDR3 is CASSIERTGADTQYF. The CDR3 nucleotides are TGTGCCAGTAGTATAGAGAGGACAGGGGCAGATACGCAGTATTTT. This chain connects TRBV19 to TRBJ2-3, with TRBD1 matching over 9 bases. The CDR3 has 15 amino acids. With V trimmed by 0 bases and J by 4 bases, 2 bases remained unmatched. CDR1 is LNHDA, CDR2 SQIVND, per germline (reference sequence).

The chain joins TRBV19 to TRBJ2-2; D is undetermined. The CDR3 runs 12 residues. CDR1 is LNHDA and CDR2 is SQIVND in the germline V gene (reference sequence). The V end was cut by 5 bases, the J end by 4 bases, with 5 bases between. The CDR3 sequence is CASSWATGELFF. CDR3 in DNA: TGTGCCAGTAGTTGGGCCACCGGGGAGCTGTTTTTT.

The chain links TRBV6-1 to TRBJ2-1, with D possibly TRBD2 on 6 matching bases. V gave up 3 bases and J gave up 4 bases, with 7 bases separating them. In germline, CDR1 is MNHNS, CDR2 SASEGT. The CDR3 totals 13 residues. CDR3 sequence reads: CASSEGLYNEQFF. In nucleotides, the CDR3 is TGTGCCAGCAGTGAGGGACTGTACAATGAGCAGTTCTTC.

The rearrangement uses TRBV5-1 and TRBJ1-3; D is ambiguous. V was clipped by 1 base and J by 3 bases, with 11 bases between them. Germline-derived CDR1 and CDR2 are SGHRS and YFSETQ. The CDR3 runs to 15 residues. The chain's CDR3 is CASSLWAAGGNTIYF. The CDR3 DNA reads TGCGCCAGCAGCTTGTGGGCAGCCGGTGGAAACACCATATATTTT.

The J gene is TRBJ2-5, the V gene TRBV3-1 (or the pseudogene TRBV3-2), with unresolved D. V was trimmed by 3 bases and J by 5 bases, leaving 13 bases between them. Germline V lookup: CDR1 LGHDT, CDR2 YNNKEL (reference sequence). The CDR3 length is 14 residues. The chain's CDR3 is CASSQVHSVETQYF. In DNA, the CDR3 is TGTGCCAGCAGCCAGGTCCATAGTGTGGAGACCCAGTACTTC.

CDR3 nucleotides: TGTGCCAGCAGAGACAACAAGTGGCCCTCCTACGAGCAGTACTTC. Translating it yields CASRDNKWPSYEQYF. The V gene is TRBV2, the J gene TRBJ2-7, with D uncertain. CDR3 length equals 15 residues. Germline lookup yields CDR1 SNHLY and CDR2 FYNNEI. V was cut by 6 bases and J by 0 bases, with 15 bases left in between.

V usage is TRBV6-5 and J usage is TRBJ2-7; 12 bases are a match to TRBD2. The CDR3 contains 16 residues. Germline V gene sequence: CDR1 MNHEY, CDR2 SVGAGI. Losses at the gene ends were 2 bases for V and 5 bases for J; bases not matched to a gene: 7. The chain's CDR3 is CASSYARLAGDDEQYF. DNA of the CDR3: TGTGCCAGCAGTTACGCCAGACTAGCGGGAGATGACGAGCAGTACTTC.

This clone was found a few times. This chain joins TRBV10-1 and TRBJ1-4; D gene ambiguous. Trimming removed 5 bases from V and 0 bases from J, with 10 bases in between. This CDR3 spans 15 amino acids. Germline CDR1 reads WNHNN; CDR2 reads SYGVQD (reference sequence). CDR3 nucleotides: TGCGCCAGCAGTCCCCGTCGTGCAACTAATGAAAAACTGTTTTTT. Encoded protein: CASSPRRATNEKLFF.

This chain joins TRBV29-1 and TRBJ1-1; D is perhaps TRBD1 (6 bases). Trimming stripped 3 bases from V and 1 base from J, with 12 bases between. This CDR3 comprises 14 residues. The germline V gene encodes CDR1 SQVTM and CDR2 ANQGSEA. CDR3 in DNA: TGCAGCGTTGAGGGTCGGGACAAGAACACTGAAGCTTTCTTT. This translates into CSVEGRDKNTEAFF.

This chain connects TRBV4-2 to TRBJ1-3; 8 positions agree with TRBD1. Germline CDR1 reads LGHNA; CDR2 reads YNFKEQ. With 4 bases clipped from V and 8 bases from J, the junction kept 13 bases outside the gene matches. The CDR3 extends over 16 amino acids. The CDR3 bases are TGTGCCAGCAGCCTTCAACAGGGGGGTTTGATGGACACCATATATTTT. It codes for CASSLQQGGLMDTIYF.

The chain combines TRBV27 with TRBJ1-1, with TRBD1 identical over 8 bases. CDR1 is MNHEY and CDR2 is SMNVEV in the germline V gene (reference sequence). The CDR3 runs 14 residues. With V trimmed by 4 bases and J by 8 bases, 9 bases remained unmatched. In nucleotides, the CDR3 is TGTGCCAGCAGTTACATCGACAGGGGAGGCGAAGCTTTCTTT. Amino acids: CASSYIDRGGEAFF.

This chain connects TRBV5-6 to TRBJ2-3; D is undetermined. V was pared by 1 base and J by 1 base, with 10 bases between. This CDR3 is 15 amino acids long. CDR1 SGHDT and CDR2 YYEEEE come from the germline V gene. CDR3 in amino acids: CASSLLGVGTDTQYF. The CDR3 nucleotides are TGTGCCAGCAGCTTGTTGGGCGTAGGCACAGATACGCAGTATTTT.

The V gene is TRBV5-6, the J gene TRBJ1-2; D is undetermined. The germline V and J ends were trimmed by 5 bases and 3 bases, with 17 bases remaining between them. Germline V gene lookup returns CDR1 SGHDT and CDR2 YYEEEE. This CDR3 region has 15 residues. The CDR3: CASSKQNSGYYGYTF. The CDR3 DNA is TGTGCCAGCAGTAAACAAAACAGCGGATACTATGGCTACACCTTC.

This rearrangement joins TRBV7-6 to TRBJ2-5; the D is unclear. The CDR3 is made up of 14 amino acids. Germline CDR1 SGHVS, CDR2 FNYEAQ. The V end was cut by 5 bases, the J end by 4 bases, with 14 bases between. The CDR3 DNA is TGTGCCAGCAGCGATTTACTGGGCCGAGAGACCCAGTACTTC. It is translated as CASSDLLGRETQYF.

V and J are TRBV18 and TRBJ1-1, with a tentative D call TRBD1 (6 bases). There are 14 residues in the CDR3. The V gene lost 4 bases and the J gene lost 1 base, with 10 bases spanning the gap. In germline, CDR1 is KGHSH, CDR2 LQKENI. The CDR3 DNA is TGTGCCAGCTCACTCGGGACATCGAACACTGAAGCTTTCTTT. As protein: CASSLGTSNTEAFF. Drawing the rest from reference TRBV18 and TRBJ1-1, the complete variable domain is NAGVMQNPRHLVRRRGQEARLRCSPMKGHSHVYWYRQLPEEGLKFMVYLQKENIIDESGMPKERFSAEFPKEGPSILRIQQVVRGDSAAYFCASSLGTSNTEAFFGQGTRLTVV.

The chain is built from TRBV5-6 and TRBJ2-7; 9 bases agree with TRBD1. The CDR3 sequence is 15 residues long. CDR1 is SGHDT and CDR2 is YYEEEE in the germline V gene. The V and J ends lost 2 bases and 5 bases, in that order; junction bases with no gene match: 8. CDR3: CASSLDRGIGNEQYF. CDR3 DNA: TGTGCCAGCAGCTTAGACAGGGGGATCGGGAACGAGCAGTACTTC.

This chain connects TRBV7-6 to TRBJ2-2, with 10 bases fitting TRBD1. V lost 4 bases to trimming and J lost 6 bases; unmatched junction nucleotides: 5. The length of the CDR3 is 15 residues. Looked up from germline, CDR1 is SGHVS and CDR2 is FNYEAQ. CDR3 loop: CASSSGQGYSGELFF. The CDR3 region has the DNA TGTGCCAGCAGCTCGGGACAGGGGTACTCCGGGGAGCTGTTTTTT.

This clone is deemed medium-sized. This chain joins TRBV20-1 and TRBJ2-1; 11 bases match TRBD2. This CDR3 is built from 14 residues. V was clipped by 3 bases and J by 4 bases; unmatched bases: 2. Per germline, CDR1 DFQATT and CDR2 SNEGSKA (reference sequence). The CDR3: CSASRLAGYNEQFF. The CDR3 DNA reads as TGCAGTGCTAGTCGACTAGCGGGATACAATGAGCAGTTCTTC.

This clone was observed a single time. This chain connects TRBV5-6 to TRBJ1-2, with TRBD1 as a possible D gene (5 bases). V was cut by 2 bases and J by 0 bases, with 14 bases left in between. The CDR3 contains 16 residues. Germline V gene lookup returns CDR1 SGHDT and CDR2 YYEEEE. CDR3 region: CASSFTQGGSNYGYTF. CDR3 bases: TGTGCCAGCAGCTTCACGCAGGGAGGGTCTAACTATGGCTACACCTTC.

In its sample, this clone was seen a few times. The chain has TRBV24-1 and TRBJ1-1, with 10 bases identical to TRBD1. CDR1 and CDR2 (germline): KGHDR, SFDVKD. V was clipped by 4 bases and J by 3 bases; unmatched bases: 10. This CDR3 spans 17 amino acids. The CDR3 coding sequence is TGTGCCACCAGTGACCAACCCCCTGGACAGGGGGACACTGAAGCTTTCTTT. As protein: CATSDQPPGQGDTEAFF.

The chain combines TRBV9 with TRBJ1-4, with a tentative D call TRBD1 (6 bases). Germline V gene lookup returns CDR1 SGDLS and CDR2 YYNGEE. V shed 3 bases and J shed 12 bases, with 12 bases lying between them. This CDR3 is built from 12 residues. The DNA for the CDR3 is TGTGCCAGCAGCGGTATGGGGGCGCAACTGTTTTTT. The encoded protein is CASSGMGAQLFF.